The next 27 T cell receptor beta chains were all read from a single sample in a study of T cells in Graves' hyperthyroidism and ophthalmopathy. Template material for amplifying TCR beta CDR3 regions consisted of RNA transcripts. RT-PCR in the first round (using the HTBI primer set) targeted the TCR CDR3. TCRdb reprocessed the multiplex PCR reads via MiXCR and lists one record per CDR3 protein. The sample has hundreds of thousands of distinct CDR3 sequences; around 15% are singletons. Sequencing was done on a sample of blood. These receptors were taken from a woman aged 18 to 35 with Graves' hyperthyroidism.

This clonotype occurred many times. The chain combines TRBV2 with TRBJ2-1, with 12 bases fitting TRBD2. The trim removed 2 bases at V and 6 bases at J, leaving 5 bases unmatched. This CDR3 contains 16 residues. In germline, CDR1 is SNHLY, CDR2 FYNNEI. The CDR3 nucleotides are TGTGCCAGCAGTGAATCACTAGCGGGAGGTGGCAATGAGCAGTTCTTC. Protein: CASSESLAGGGNEQFF.

This clonotype showed up many times. This sequence joins TRBV19 and TRBJ2-1, with TRBD2 identical over 9 bases. The CDR3 consists of 17 residues. The V segment lost 0 bases and the J segment 7 bases; nucleotides outside the gene matches: 10. The V gene's germline CDR1 is LNHDA and CDR2 SQIVND (reference sequence). The CDR3 loop is CASSIDLGGRAGNEQFF. CDR3 DNA: TGTGCCAGTAGTATAGATTTAGGCGGGAGGGCCGGGAATGAGCAGTTCTTC.

The chain uses TRBV12-5 and TRBJ1-5; tentative D call: TRBD1 (5 bases). The CDR3 has 15 amino acids. Germline V CDR1 and CDR2: LGHNT, FRNRAP. V was pared by 7 bases and J by 0 bases, with 13 bases between. CDR3 in DNA: TGTGCTAGTGCCTTGTTCGGGGGTAGCAATCAGCCCCAGCATTTT. Amino acid sequence: CASALFGGSNQPQHF.

At least ten counts were recorded for this clonotype. The chain couples TRBV18 to TRBJ2-1; TRBD2 matches 8 bases. The V segment lost 3 bases and the J segment 0 bases; nucleotides outside the gene matches: 1. This CDR3 region has 15 residues. Per the germline V gene, CDR1 is KGHSH and CDR2 is LQKENI. The CDR3: CASSPGTSSYNEQFF. As DNA, the CDR3 is TGTGCCAGCTCACCCGGGACTAGCTCCTACAATGAGCAGTTCTTC.

This clonotype turned up a few times. The V call is TRBV28, the J call TRBJ2-6; 11 nucleotides line up with TRBD1. CDR1 and CDR2 from the germline V gene are MDHEN and SYDVKM. The trim removed 5 bases at V and 0 bases at J, leaving 9 bases unmatched. The CDR3 has 19 residues. CDR3 nucleotides: TGTGCCAGCAGTATGAATCCGGGACAGGGGGACTCTGGGGCCAACGTCCTGACTTTC. Amino acids: CASSMNPGQGDSGANVLTF.

This clonotype was observed many times. The rearrangement joins TRBV18 to TRBJ1-5; TRBD1 might be the D (6 bases). Germline V lookup: CDR1 KGHSH, CDR2 LQKENI. This CDR3 has 16 residues. The germline V and J ends were trimmed by 3 bases and 2 bases, with 14 bases remaining between them. The CDR3 region has the DNA TGTGCCAGCTCACCCAACCGGGACACTGGCAATCAGCCCCAGCATTTT. This gives the protein CASSPNRDTGNQPQHF.

The CDR3 DNA reads TGTGCCTGGGGGGCGGGACAGAAGAATCAGCCCCAGCATTTT. Encoded protein: CAWGAGQKNQPQHF. This chain connects TRBV30 to TRBJ1-5, with TRBD1 matching over 7 bases. The germline V gene encodes CDR1 GTSNPN and CDR2 SVGIG (reference sequence). V was clipped by 5 bases and J by 4 bases; unmatched bases: 8. This CDR3 spans 14 amino acids.

The chain recombines TRBV4-1 with TRBJ2-1, with D possibly matching TRBD2 (6 bases). CDR3 size: 16 residues. Trimming pared 2 bases from V and 8 bases from J, leaving 19 bases between. CDR1 and CDR2 (germline): MGHRA, YSYEKL. In DNA form, the CDR3 reads TGCGCCAGCAGCCAACCCTCCAAGCGGAGGGGCCATGAGCAGTTCTTC. It is translated as CASSQPSKRRGHEQFF.

This clonotype was seen repeatedly, ten times or more. The V gene is TRBV11-2, the J gene TRBJ1-1; D is uncertain. With 5 bases removed from V and 6 bases from J, the gap between germline ends came to 13 bases. Germline V CDR1 and CDR2: SGHAT, FQNNGV. The CDR3 has 13 residues. CDR3 coding DNA: TGTGCCAGCAGCCCCGGCCCAGTAGCTGAAGCTTTCTTT. The encoded protein is CASSPGPVAEAFF. Combining the CDR3 with reference TRBV11-2 and TRBJ1-1 gives the whole variable domain EAGVAQSPRYKIIEKRQSVAFWCNPISGHATLYWYQQILGQGPKLLIQFQNNGVVDDSQLPKDRFSAERLKGVDSTLKIQPAKLEDSAVYLCASSPGPVAEAFFGQGTRLTVV.

This clonotype has at least ten counts. The chain recombines TRBV30 with TRBJ2-7; D is unresolved. Germline loops: CDR1 GTSNPN, CDR2 SVGIG (reference sequence). V lost 8 bases and J 0 bases, leaving 14 bases between the germline ends. The CDR3 spans 13 residues. In nucleotides, the CDR3 is TGTGCCGTCTCACGGGCCAGCTCCTACGAGCAGTACTTC. This sequence encodes CAVSRASSYEQYF.

This clonotype appeared once. The rearrangement links TRBV28 to TRBJ2-2; D tentatively fits TRBD1 or TRBD2 (5 bases each). CDR1 is MDHEN and CDR2 is SYDVKM in the germline V gene. Trimming pared 4 bases from V and 3 bases from J, leaving 21 bases between. CDR3 size: 18 residues. CDR3 residues: CASSSLRGATMDTGELFF. CDR3 nucleotide sequence: TGTGCCAGCAGTTCCCTTCGAGGGGCAACCATGGACACCGGGGAGCTGTTTTTT.

This clonotype was seen ten or more times. V usage is TRBV27 and J usage is TRBJ2-5; 9 bases are shared with TRBD2. The CDR3 consists of 14 residues. The germline gives CDR1 MNHEY, CDR2 SMNVEV (reference sequence). After removal of 8 bases from V and 4 bases from J, the junction contained 8 bases not matched to a gene. CDR3 amino acids: CASSLAGFGETQYF. CDR3 in DNA: TGTGCCAGCTCCCTAGCGGGGTTTGGAGAGACCCAGTACTTC.

This clonotype has a single count. Since a much larger clone is just one base distant, this may be a read error. This sequence joins TRBV12-3 or TRBV12-4 and TRBJ2-7, with D maybe TRBD1 (5 bases). There are 14 residues in the CDR3. Trimming took off 6 bases at V and 1 base at J, with 13 bases between the two ends. The CDR3 loop reads CASSQGVQSYEQYF. The CDR3 DNA reads as TGTGCCAGCAGCCAAGGGGTGCAGTCCTACGAGCAGTACTTC.

This clonotype was counted many times. The V and J genes are TRBV6-1 and TRBJ1-5; D gene ambiguous. V lost 3 bases and J 4 bases, leaving 4 bases between the germline ends. The CDR3 is 12 residues long. Germline V gene data show CDR1 as MNHNS and CDR2 as SASEGT. The CDR3 is CASSDRNQPQHF. The CDR3 nucleotides are TGTGCCAGCAGTGACCGTAATCAGCCCCAGCATTTT.

This clonotype was seen a few times. The chain links TRBV27 to TRBJ1-4, with unresolved D. Germline V gene sequence: CDR1 MNHEY, CDR2 SMNVEV (reference sequence). This CDR3 is 15 amino acids long. V lost 2 bases, J lost 0 bases, and 7 bases lay in between. CDR3: CASSLQVATNEKLFF. The CDR3 coding sequence is TGTGCCAGCAGTTTACAGGTTGCAACTAATGAAAAACTGTTTTTT.

This clonotype was recorded many times. This chain connects TRBV5-5 to TRBJ1-2, with 9 bases fitting TRBD1. Germline-derived CDR1 and CDR2 are SGHKS and YYEKEE (reference sequence). The CDR3 is made up of 15 amino acids. After removal of 2 bases from V and 4 bases from J, the junction contained 6 bases not matched to a gene. The CDR3 sequence: CASSLSGTGSYGYTF. CDR3 nucleotide sequence: TGTGCCAGCAGCTTATCCGGGACAGGGAGCTATGGCTACACCTTC.

In this sample, this clonotype turned up many times. The chain combines TRBV7-8 with TRBJ1-5; TRBD1 is a possible D gene (5 bases). The CDR3 extends over 15 amino acids. Germline V lookup: CDR1 SGHVS, CDR2 FQNEAQ. The V gene lost 5 bases and the J gene lost 2 bases, with 13 bases spanning the gap. Written as DNA, the CDR3 is TGTGCCAGCAGCCCAGAAGGGACGGGCAATCAGCCCCAGCATTTT. Its protein product is CASSPEGTGNQPQHF. Full variable domain (outside the CDR3, taken from reference TRBV7-8 and TRBJ1-5): GAGVSQSPRYKVAKRGQDVALRCDPISGHVSLFWYQQALGQGPEFLTYFQNEAQLDKSGLPSDRFFAERPEGSVSTLKIQRTQQEDSAVYLCASSPEGTGNQPQHFGDGTRLSIL.

A word on this clonotype: Given a much more abundant clone one base away, this may be a read error. Here the CDR3 DNA reads TGCAGTGCTAGAGCTCCCAGCTACAATGAGCACTTCTTC. Its translation is CSARAPSYNEHFF. The chain joins TRBV20-1 to TRBJ2-1; D is unclear. The germline CDR1 and CDR2 sequences are DFQATT and SNEGSKA (reference sequence). The CDR3 spans 13 residues.

This clonotype was counted a few times. For the CDR3, the DNA is TGTGCCAGCAGGTGGACTAGCGGGAGTACCTGGAATGAGCAGTTCTTC. Encoded protein: CASRWTSGSTWNEQFF. The chain is built from TRBV12-3 or TRBV12-4 and TRBJ2-1, with 13 bases that match TRBD2. J gave up 7 bases and V 6 bases, and 9 bases lay outside the gene matches. The length of the CDR3 is 16 residues.

CDR3 sequence reads: CASSLRGTGLTF. DNA of the CDR3: TGTGCCAGCAGCTTACGAGGGACAGGGCTTACCTTC. The V call is TRBV7-9, the J call TRBJ1-2; 9 positions agree with TRBD1. Germline values: CDR1 SEHNR, CDR2 FQNEAQ (reference sequence). V shed 2 bases, J shed 14 bases, and the junction held 6 bases outside the gene matches. This CDR3 contains 12 residues.

This clonotype was counted ten times or more. The chain recombines TRBV28 with TRBJ1-1, with a weak D call TRBD1 (5 bases). The CDR3 totals 15 residues. CDR1 is MDHEN and CDR2 is SYDVKM in the germline V gene. V shed 10 bases and J shed 3 bases, with 21 bases lying between them. CDR3 in amino acids: CATIIGAAEYTEAFF. In DNA, the CDR3 is TGTGCCACCATCATCGGGGCCGCGGAATACACTGAAGCTTTCTTT.

The chain is built from TRBV7-9 and TRBJ1-4, with D hard to call. The CDR3 runs to 14 residues. Trimming stripped 3 bases from V and 5 bases from J, with 10 bases between. Germline CDR1 SEHNR, CDR2 FQNEAQ (reference sequence). CDR3 nucleotide sequence: TGTGCCAGCAGCTTTTTGGAGGGCAATGAAAAACTGTTTTTT. It codes for CASSFLEGNEKLFF.

This clonotype was recorded a few times. The genes are TRBV28 and TRBJ1-2, with D possibly matching TRBD1 (5 bases). CDR3 length: 15 residues. V shed 5 bases and J shed 7 bases, with 20 bases lying between them. Germline assignment: CDR1 MDHEN and CDR2 SYDVKM. The chain's CDR3 is CASSLFSPGTPGYTF. As DNA, the CDR3 is TGTGCCAGCAGTCTATTTTCCCCAGGGACGCCTGGCTACACCTTC.

This clonotype was detected many times. The chain uses TRBV5-1 and TRBJ2-3; 9 nucleotides line up with TRBD1. The CDR3 has 15 residues. Germline V CDR1 and CDR2: SGHRS, YFSETQ. The junction had 9 bases not matched to a gene; V was cut back by 4 bases and J by 6 bases. The CDR3 sequence: CASSPDRGRADTQYF. The CDR3 DNA is TGCGCCAGCAGCCCGGACAGGGGCAGAGCGGATACGCAGTATTTT.

The chain uses TRBV18 and TRBJ2-7; D is undetermined. Germline V CDR1 and CDR2: KGHSH, LQKENI. This CDR3 region has 15 residues. With 3 bases removed from V and 3 bases from J, the gap between germline ends came to 15 bases. In DNA, the CDR3 is TGTGCCAGCTCACCGGTAGGTCCCACGCGCTACGAGCAGTACTTC. Encoded protein: CASSPVGPTRYEQYF.

The V gene is TRBV6-1, the J gene TRBJ1-1; 12 bases align to TRBD1. Germline trimming cut 6 bases from V and 5 bases from J; bases unmatched to any gene: 10. Germline assignment: CDR1 MNHNS and CDR2 SASEGT. The CDR3 contains 16 residues. CDR3 sequence (DNA): TGTGCCAGCAGCCTTGGGACAGGGGGCGGGTGGACTGAAGCTTTCTTT. It yields the protein CASSLGTGGGWTEAFF.

J is TRBJ2-1 and V is TRBV12-3 or TRBV12-4; 9 bases align to TRBD2. V lost 2 bases to trimming and J lost 3 bases; unmatched junction nucleotides: 5. The CDR3 contains 16 residues. For the CDR3, the DNA is TGTGCCAGCAGTTTAACGGCGGGAGGGATCTACAATGAGCAGTTCTTC. Protein: CASSLTAGGIYNEQFF.